Below, 7 T cell receptor beta chains from the same sample are listed, as sequenced in a study of neurological immune-mediated disorders. TCRdb analysed the 5' RACE reads with MiXCR anew, one entry per CDR3 protein. The sample consists of some 27,000 distinct CDR3 sequences, approximately 24% of them appearing once. Material: CD4+ T cells from blood. These receptor sequences come from a middle-aged man with HTLV-1-associated myelopathy (HAM/TSP).

The chain links TRBV3-1 to TRBJ1-3; D might be TRBD1 (6 bases). The V and J ends lost 5 bases and 4 bases respectively, with 15 bases between them. The CDR3 runs to 15 residues. Germline V CDR1 and CDR2: LGHDT, YNNKEL (reference sequence). CDR3 DNA: TGTGCCAGCAGCTCCATCCGGGGGCAAGGAAACACCATATATTTT. As protein: CASSSIRGQGNTIYF. Together with reference TRBV3-1 and TRBJ1-3, the CDR3 gives the full variable domain: DTAVSQTPKYLVTQMGNDKSIKCEQNLGHDTMYWYKQDSKKFLKIMFSYNNKELIINETVPNRFSPKSPDKAHLNLHINSLELGDSAVYFCASSSIRGQGNTIYFGEGSWLTVV.

The chain is built from TRBV20-1 and TRBJ1-2; maybe TRBD1 (6 bases). CDR3 length equals 15 residues. CDR1 and CDR2 (germline): DFQATT, SNEGSKA (reference sequence). Trimming removed 2 bases at V and 4 bases at J, with 17 bases between. CDR3 protein: CSARSPGTLGYGYTF. CDR3 nucleotide sequence: TGCAGTGCTAGATCGCCCGGGACACTGGGCTATGGCTACACCTTC.

This clonotype was counted between two and nine times. The rearrangement joins TRBV7-2 to TRBJ1-6; TRBD1 might be the D (6 bases). Looked up from germline, CDR1 is SGHTA and CDR2 is FQGNSA. V gave up 7 bases and J gave up 7 bases, with 14 bases separating them. This CDR3 region has 14 residues. The CDR3 loop is CASNIQGLNSPLHF. As DNA, the CDR3 is TGTGCCAGCAACATACAGGGATTGAATTCACCCCTCCACTTT. The full variable domain, rest sourced from reference TRBV7-2 and TRBJ1-6, is GAGVSQSPSNKVTEKGKDVELRCDPISGHTALYWYRQSLGQGLEFLIYFQGNSAPDKSGLPSDRFSAERTGGSVSTLTIQRTQQEDSAVYLCASNIQGLNSPLHFGNGTRLTVT.

This clonotype was seen many times. The chain employs TRBV5-5 and TRBJ2-3, with D perhaps matching TRBD1 or TRBD2 (6 bases each). Trimming left V 5 bases short and J 2 bases short, with 18 bases between. CDR1 is SGHKS, CDR2 YYEKEE, per germline (reference sequence). CDR3 length: 16 amino acids. Here the CDR3 reads CASRLRGVQVTDTQYF. The CDR3 nucleotides read TGTGCCAGCAGGCTGAGGGGGGTCCAGGTCACAGATACGCAGTATTTT.

This clonotype was recorded at least ten times. In nucleotides, the CDR3 is TGTGCCAGCAGCAGGGGACTCCGTGAGCAGTTCTTC. Residues: CASSRGLREQFF. The chain uses TRBV2 and TRBJ2-1, with D possibly being TRBD1 or TRBD2 (6 bases each). Trimming took off 6 bases at V and 9 bases at J, with 12 bases between the two ends. Per the germline V gene, CDR1 is SNHLY and CDR2 is FYNNEI. This CDR3 contains 12 residues.

This clonotype was observed a single time. V and J are TRBV11-2 and TRBJ1-6; maybe TRBD1 (6 bases). The CDR3 sequence is 15 residues long. The germline V gene encodes CDR1 SGHAT and CDR2 FQNNGV. The V and J ends lost 5 bases and 5 bases respectively, with 13 bases between them. The CDR3 DNA sequence: TGTGCCAGCAGCCTATCAACAGGGAATAATTCACCCCTCCACTTT. Its translation: CASSLSTGNNSPLHF.

The chain couples TRBV5-1 to TRBJ2-1, with 7 nucleotides matching TRBD2. CDR1 and CDR2 from the germline V gene are SGHRS and YFSETQ. The CDR3 spans 14 residues. The trim removed 7 bases at V and 4 bases at J, leaving 8 bases unmatched. CDR3 sequence: CASAPGLSYNEQFF. The CDR3 nucleotides are TGCGCCAGCGCCCCGGGACTATCTTACAATGAGCAGTTCTTC. The whole variable domain, remainder taken from reference TRBV5-1 and TRBJ2-1, is KAGVTQTPRYLIKTRGQQVTLSCSPISGHRSVSWYQQTPGQGLQFLFEYFSETQRNKGNFPGRFSGRQFSNSRSEMNVSTLELGDSALYLCASAPGLSYNEQFFGPGTRLTVL.